Here is one TCR beta chain with its context. The junction had 12 bases not matched to a gene; V was cut back by 5 bases and J by 5 bases. Germline loops: CDR1 SGHNT, CDR2 YENEEA. The CDR3 has 17 residues. This record comes from a study of T cell changes during pregnancy in multiple sclerosis. Sequencing used immunoSEQ multiplex PCR; TCRdb keeps in-frame clones, though not all of them. This sample has about 50,000 clones, with about 94% found just once. The genes are TRBV11-3 and TRBJ2-2; 9 bases align to TRBD1. This TCR came from a female donor with multiple sclerosis, enrolled in a pregnancy study. Here the sequenced sample was CD4+ T cells from peripheral blood mononuclear cells, taken after pregnancy. CDR3 in amino acids: CASSRTDRGAGTGELFF. DNA for the CDR3: TGTGCCAGCAGCCGAACGGACAGGGGAGCGGGAACCGGGGAGCTGTTTTTT.